This TCR beta chain was sequenced for a study of shared clonotypes between healthy human individuals. All donors were healthy HIV-negative adults lacking recent acute infections or vaccinations. CDR1 is MDHEN, CDR2 SYDVKM, per germline. Trimming removed 4 bases from V and 4 bases from J, with 5 bases in between. There are 13 residues in the CDR3. Study-wide findings and caveats: Clonotypes not shared had lower generation probabilities than those common to all four donors.

A remark on this clone: Its antigen is currently unknown. In the same sample, other DNA sequences code for this CDR3.

Original processing methods: Filtering differed since immunoSEQ provided only junctions, with no quality scores. TCRdb keeps only in-frame clones here, not all; method: immunoSEQ multiplex PCR. Clone size and V and J calls were adopted from that table, with D and trimming inferred from the DNA. The repertoire holds roughly 1,600,000 clones, with less than 99% as singletons. The rearrangement uses TRBV28 and TRBJ2-6, with D hard to call. The sequencing input was naive CD4+ T cells sorted from blood. This sample's subset: CD45RA+ positively selected. This clonotype was obtained from a man under 40 in good health. The CDR3 nucleotides are TGTGCCAGCAGTTCCCCCGGGGCCAACGTCCTGACTTTC. Its translation is CASSSPGANVLTF.